A single sample is the source of the 9 T cell receptor beta chains below, sequenced in a study of blood T cell repertoires in COVID-19. Clones were read by immunoSEQ multiplex PCR, and TCRdb kept only the in-frame ones, dropping some. The sample lists roughly 250,000 clones; roughly 80% were seen once. Sequencing was carried out using peripheral blood. The receptor source for this set is a woman in her 70s with acute or convalescent COVID-19.

The gene calls are TRBV28 and TRBJ1-6; 11 nucleotides align to TRBD1. Trimming at V came to 5 bases and at J to 8 bases, leaving 5 bases not matched to a gene. In germline, CDR1 is MDHEN, CDR2 SYDVKM. This CDR3 contains 15 residues. The CDR3 nucleotides read TGTGCCAGCAGTGCCGTGGACAGGGGGCATTCACCCCTCCACTTT. Translation: CASSAVDRGHSPLHF.

The chain recombines TRBV5-1 with TRBJ2-5, with 7 bases fitting TRBD1. In germline, CDR1 is SGHRS, CDR2 YFSETQ. CDR3 length: 16 amino acids. Trimming cost V 0 bases and J 3 bases; bases outside gene matches: 8. The chain's CDR3 is CASSLVGTDIKETQYF. The CDR3 DNA is TGCGCCAGCAGCTTGGTTGGGACAGATATAAAAGAGACCCAGTACTTC.

V gene TRBV4-1 combines with J gene TRBJ2-5; the D gene is possibly TRBD2 (5 bases). Germline V gene data show CDR1 as MGHRA and CDR2 as YSYEKL. Between the trimmed V and J ends, which lost 1 base and 3 bases, there was a span of 12 bases. This CDR3 region has 15 residues. CDR3 loop: CASSQVWTSEETQYF. CDR3 DNA: TGCGCCAGCAGCCAAGTTTGGACTTCGGAAGAGACCCAGTACTTC.

The chain is built from TRBV29-1 and TRBJ1-1, with D unresolved. Looked up from germline, CDR1 is SQVTM and CDR2 is ANQGSEA. Deletions cut 7 bases from V and 6 bases from J, with 18 bases between. The CDR3 has 13 amino acids. CDR3 region: CSASVREGSEAFF. The CDR3 bases are TGCAGCGCCTCCGTGAGGGAAGGATCTGAAGCTTTCTTT.

This chain joins TRBV28 and TRBJ2-5, with 7 bases aligning to TRBD1. The germline V gene encodes CDR1 MDHEN and CDR2 SYDVKM. After removal of 5 bases from V and 5 bases from J, the junction contained 5 bases not matched to a gene. The CDR3 contains 13 residues. The CDR3 reads CASSLQGPETQYF. In DNA form, the CDR3 reads TGTGCCAGCAGTCTACAGGGGCCTGAGACCCAGTACTTC.

V usage is TRBV19 and J usage is TRBJ2-3; TRBD2 matches at 11 bases. Germline CDR1 reads LNHDA; CDR2 reads SQIVND (reference sequence). The CDR3 runs 15 residues. The junction had 4 bases not matched to a gene; V was cut back by 7 bases and J by 1 base. CDR3 region: CASTETSGGTDTQYF. CDR3 DNA: TGTGCCAGTACCGAGACTAGCGGGGGCACAGATACGCAGTATTTT. The full variable domain, completed using reference TRBV19 and TRBJ2-3, is DGGITQSPKYLFRKEGQNVTLSCEQNLNHDAMYWYRQDPGQGLRLIYYSQIVNDFQKGDIAEGYSVSREKKESFPLTVTSAQKNPTAFYLCASTETSGGTDTQYFGPGTRLTVL.

The chain carries TRBV14 and TRBJ1-6; tentatively, D is TRBD1 (5 bases). CDR3 size: 14 residues. Between the trimmed V and J ends, which lost 4 bases and 7 bases, there was a span of 11 bases. CDR1 is SGHDN, CDR2 FVKESK, per germline. As DNA, the CDR3 is TGTGCCAGCAGCCGCACCCCAGGGAATTCACCCCTCCACTTT. It codes for CASSRTPGNSPLHF.

The chain employs TRBV18 and TRBJ1-6, with TRBD1 matching over 7 bases. Germline loops: CDR1 KGHSH, CDR2 LQKENI. The CDR3 covers 16 residues. J gave up 7 bases and V 0 bases, and 6 bases lay outside the gene matches. The CDR3 DNA follows: TGTGCCAGCTCACCACCGGGACAGCTATTAAATTCACCCCTCCACTTT. Amino acids: CASSPPGQLLNSPLHF.

The gene calls are TRBV7-9 and TRBJ1-2; TRBD1 matches at 8 bases. CDR1 and CDR2 from the germline V gene are SEHNR and FQNEAQ (reference sequence). The CDR3 sequence is 14 residues long. The V gene end was trimmed by 5 bases and the J gene end by 8 bases; junction bases not matched to a gene: 10. The CDR3 loop reads CASSRSGGAGGYTF. DNA for the CDR3: TGTGCCAGCAGCAGATCAGGGGGCGCCGGGGGCTACACCTTC.